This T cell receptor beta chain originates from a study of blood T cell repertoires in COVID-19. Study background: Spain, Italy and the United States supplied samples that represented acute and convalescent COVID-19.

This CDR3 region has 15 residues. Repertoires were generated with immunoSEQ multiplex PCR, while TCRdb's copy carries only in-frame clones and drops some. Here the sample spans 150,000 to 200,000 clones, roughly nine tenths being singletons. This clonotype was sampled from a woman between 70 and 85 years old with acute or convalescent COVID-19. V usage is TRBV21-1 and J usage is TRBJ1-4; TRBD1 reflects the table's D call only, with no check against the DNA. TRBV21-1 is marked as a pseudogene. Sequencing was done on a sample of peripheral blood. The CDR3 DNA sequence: TGTGCCAGCAGCTTCGGGACAGGGGGAGGTGAAAAACTGTTTTTT. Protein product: CASSFGTGGGEKLFF.